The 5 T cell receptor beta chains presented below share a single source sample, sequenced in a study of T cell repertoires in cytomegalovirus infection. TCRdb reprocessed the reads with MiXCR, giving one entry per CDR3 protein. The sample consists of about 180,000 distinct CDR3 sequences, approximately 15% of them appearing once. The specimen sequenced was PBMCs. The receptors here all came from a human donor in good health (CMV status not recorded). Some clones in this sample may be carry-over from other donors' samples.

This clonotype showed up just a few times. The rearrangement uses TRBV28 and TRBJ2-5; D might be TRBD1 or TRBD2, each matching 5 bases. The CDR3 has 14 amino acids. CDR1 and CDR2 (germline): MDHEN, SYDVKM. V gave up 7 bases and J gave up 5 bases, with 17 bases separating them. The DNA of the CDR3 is TGTGCCAGCACCCGGAGAGGGGTTTGGGAGACCCAGTACTTC. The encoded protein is CASTRRGVWETQYF. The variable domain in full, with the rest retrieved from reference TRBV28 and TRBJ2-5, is DVKVTQSSRYLVKRTGEKVFLECVQDMDHENMFWYRQDPGLGLRLIYFSYDVKMKEKGDIPEGYSVSREKKERFSLILESASTNQTSMYLCASTRRGVWETQYFGPGTRLLVL.

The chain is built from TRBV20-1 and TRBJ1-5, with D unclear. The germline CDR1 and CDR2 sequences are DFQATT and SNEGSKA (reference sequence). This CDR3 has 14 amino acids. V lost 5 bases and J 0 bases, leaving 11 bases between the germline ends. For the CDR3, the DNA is TGCAGTGCTTACAGTAGTGATAGCAATCAGCCCCAGCATTTT. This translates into CSAYSSDSNQPQHF.

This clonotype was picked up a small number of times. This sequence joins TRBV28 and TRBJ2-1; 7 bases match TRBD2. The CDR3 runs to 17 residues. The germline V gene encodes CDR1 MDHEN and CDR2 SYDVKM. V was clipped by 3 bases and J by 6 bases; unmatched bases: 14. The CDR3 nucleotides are TGTGCCAGCAGTTTTGGCGGGAGAGGGGTTCGGGTCAATGAGCAGTTCTTC. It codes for CASSFGGRGVRVNEQFF.

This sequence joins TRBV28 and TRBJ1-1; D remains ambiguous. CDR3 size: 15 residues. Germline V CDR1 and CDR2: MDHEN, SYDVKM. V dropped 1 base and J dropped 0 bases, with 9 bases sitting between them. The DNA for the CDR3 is TGTGCCAGCAGTTTATCGATCGGGGTGAACACTGAAGCTTTCTTT. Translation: CASSLSIGVNTEAFF.

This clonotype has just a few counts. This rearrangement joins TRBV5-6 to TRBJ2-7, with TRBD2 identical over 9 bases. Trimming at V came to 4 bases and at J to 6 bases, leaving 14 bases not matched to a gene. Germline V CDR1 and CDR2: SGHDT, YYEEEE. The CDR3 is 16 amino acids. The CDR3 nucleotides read TGTGCCAGCAGCCCTTACACGGGGCTAGCGGGATCCGAGCAGTACTTC. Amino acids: CASSPYTGLAGSEQYF.